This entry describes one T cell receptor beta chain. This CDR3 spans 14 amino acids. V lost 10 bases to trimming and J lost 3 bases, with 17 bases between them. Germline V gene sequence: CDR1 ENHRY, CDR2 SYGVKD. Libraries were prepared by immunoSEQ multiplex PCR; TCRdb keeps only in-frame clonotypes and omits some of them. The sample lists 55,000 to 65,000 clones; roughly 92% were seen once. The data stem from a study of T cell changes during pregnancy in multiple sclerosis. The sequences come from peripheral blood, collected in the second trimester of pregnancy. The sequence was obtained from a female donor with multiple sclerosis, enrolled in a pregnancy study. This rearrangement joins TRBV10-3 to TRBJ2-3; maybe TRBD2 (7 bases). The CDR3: CATREGGVTDTQYF. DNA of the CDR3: TGTGCCACCCGAGAGGGGGGGGTTACAGATACGCAGTATTTT.